The present TCR beta chain was sequenced within a study of T cells in Graves' hyperthyroidism and ophthalmopathy. Study-wide context: Peripheral blood sampling occurred at initial diagnosis, before any treatment.

Study-level points and caveats: The authors' 13 V-J model separated ophthalmopathy from stable hyperthyroidism.

Germline trimming cut 1 base from V and 2 bases from J; bases unmatched to any gene: 7. Germline CDR1 is LNHNV and CDR2 is YYDKDF (reference sequence). There are 17 residues in the CDR3. Amplification of TCR beta CDR3 regions used RNA as the template. HTBI primers were employed in a first-round RT-PCR of the TCR CDR3. TCRdb itself ran the multiplex PCR reads through MiXCR, one entry per CDR3 protein. The sample records 350,000 to 400,000 distinct CDR3 sequences, about 15% being singletons. This clonotype has only a few counts. Its target is not known. Newly diagnosed patients aged 18 to 65 had hyperthyroidism of under 2 months' duration. Orbital computed tomography and thyroid ultrasound, together with serum TRAb and thyroxine and clinical symptoms, were used for diagnoses.

The sample taken for sequencing was blood. This chain connects TRBV15 to TRBJ2-2; 7 bases are a match to TRBD2. The sequence came from a woman aged 30 to 39 with Graves' hyperthyroidism. Written as DNA, the CDR3 is TGTGCCACCAGCAGAGGGACTAGTCAGATCAACACCGGGGAGCTGTTTTTT. Protein product: CATSRGTSQINTGELFF.